The 14 T cell receptor beta chains presented below share a single source sample, sequenced in a study of beta chain features in type 1 diabetes. Every isolated RNA sample was fully reverse transcribed, so sequencing captured expressed TCRB transcripts. The table came from immunoSEQ multiplex PCR; TCRdb's copy has only in-frame clones and leaves some out. The repertoire holds about 360,000 clones, with around 12% as singletons. The sample consisted of naive CD4+ T cells from blood. These receptors all stem from a man younger than 35 in good health.

The chain recombines TRBV11-2 with TRBJ2-5; 8 positions match TRBD2. The germline CDR1 and CDR2 sequences are SGHAT and FQNNGV. With V trimmed by 5 bases and J by 5 bases, 7 bases remained unmatched. The CDR3 spans 14 residues. The chain's CDR3 is CASSQRGGGETQYF. The CDR3 DNA reads as TGTGCCAGCAGCCAAAGAGGCGGGGGGGAGACCCAGTACTTC.

The V and J genes are TRBV11-1 and TRBJ2-1; D ambiguous. The CDR3 runs to 15 residues. Trimming stripped 5 bases from V and 0 bases from J, with 11 bases between. Germline CDR1 SGHAT, CDR2 FQDESV (reference sequence). The CDR3 reads CASSAQVNSYNEQFF. DNA for the CDR3: TGTGCCAGCAGCGCCCAGGTAAACTCCTACAATGAGCAGTTCTTC.

The chain couples TRBV20-1 to TRBJ1-1; D is uncertain. Germline CDR1 and CDR2: DFQATT and SNEGSKA (reference sequence). The length of the CDR3 is 10 residues. The ends were cut back, 3 bases at V and 9 bases at J, with 8 bases in the middle. The CDR3 DNA sequence: TGCAGTGCTAGCAACAGCAAAGCTTTCTTT. Translating it yields CSASNSKAFF.

This chain links TRBV5-5 with TRBJ1-5; D uncertain. The CDR3 extends over 12 amino acids. Germline V CDR1 and CDR2: SGHKS, YYEKEE (reference sequence). CDR3 DNA: TGTGTCCCGAGGAATAGCAATCAGCCCCAGCATTTT. It encodes CVPRNSNQPQHF. Variable domain in full (rest from reference TRBV5-5 and TRBJ1-5): DAGVTQSPTHLIKTRGQQVTLRCSPISGHKSVSWYQQVLGQGPQFIFQYYEKEERGRGNFPDRFSARQFPNYSSELNVNALLLGDSALYLCVPRNSNQPQHFGDGTRLSIL.

Only a few counts were recorded for this clone. The genes are TRBV11-2 and TRBJ2-1; D possibly corresponds to TRBD1 (5 bases). V was clipped by 4 bases and J by 5 bases, with 18 bases between them. The CDR3 runs to 16 residues. Germline V gene data show CDR1 as SGHAT and CDR2 as FQNNGV. This CDR3 reads CASSSMKGLDDNEQFF. CDR3 coding DNA: TGTGCCAGCAGCTCCATGAAGGGGCTGGACGACAATGAGCAGTTCTTC. Filled out from reference TRBV11-2 and TRBJ2-1, the complete variable domain reads EAGVAQSPRYKIIEKRQSVAFWCNPISGHATLYWYQQILGQGPKLLIQFQNNGVVDDSQLPKDRFSAERLKGVDSTLKIQPAKLEDSAVYLCASSSMKGLDDNEQFFGPGTRLTVL.

This clone was seen only a few times. V gene TRBV18 combines with J gene TRBJ1-4; TRBD1 agrees at 12 bases. J was trimmed by 8 bases and V by 5 bases; bases with no gene match: 9. The CDR3 loop spans 16 amino acids. Germline-derived CDR1 and CDR2 are KGHSH and LQKENI. CDR3 DNA sequence: TGTGCCAGCTCATCATGGGGACAGGGGGCCGGCGAAAAACTGTTTTTT. Its translation is CASSSWGQGAGEKLFF.

The chain uses TRBV7-3 and TRBJ2-5; D perhaps matches TRBD2 (7 bases). The germline V gene has CDR1 SGHTA and CDR2 FQGTGA. This CDR3 comprises 15 residues. Trimming left V 3 bases short and J 11 bases short, with 22 bases between. The CDR3 region has the DNA TGTGCCAGCAGCTTGGGAGGGCCCAGACAGGACCGTCAGTACTTC. This translates into CASSLGGPRQDRQYF. Based on the CDR3 plus reference TRBV7-3 and TRBJ2-5, the full variable domain is GAGVSQTPSNKVTEKGKYVELRCDPISGHTALYWYRQSLGQGPEFLIYFQGTGAADDSGLPNDRFFAVRPEGSVSTLKIQRTERGDSAVYLCASSLGGPRQDRQYFGPGTRLLVL.

The chain uses TRBV6-4 and TRBJ2-6; 7 bases are shared with TRBD1. Per germline, CDR1 MRHNA and CDR2 SNTAGT. This CDR3 comprises 17 residues. V trimming: 6 bases; J trimming: 0 bases; junction bases outside the gene matches: 8. The CDR3 region is CASSPGQQYSGANVLTF. The CDR3 region has the DNA TGTGCCAGCAGCCCGGGACAGCAGTACTCTGGGGCCAACGTCCTGACTTTC.

The chain is built from TRBV28 and TRBJ2-7; possibly TRBD2 for D (7 bases). CDR3 length: 15 residues. Germline assignment: CDR1 MDHEN and CDR2 SYDVKM. Trimming stripped 5 bases from V and 2 bases from J, with 16 bases between. CDR3 residues: CASSPQGRETYEQYF. The CDR3 DNA sequence: TGTGCCAGCAGTCCCCAGGGGAGGGAGACCTACGAGCAGTACTTC.

This clone was seen more than once but under ten times. The chain has TRBV5-1 and TRBJ2-1, with 11 bases aligning to TRBD1. Germline assignment: CDR1 SGHRS and CDR2 YFSETQ. The ends lost 2 bases at V and 6 bases at J; junction bases unmatched: 7. The CDR3 contains 16 residues. CDR3 amino acids: CASSFTGTGGLNEQFF. CDR3 DNA: TGCGCCAGCAGCTTCACCGGGACAGGGGGGCTCAATGAGCAGTTCTTC.

The chain carries TRBV18 and TRBJ2-5, with D perhaps matching TRBD1 (6 bases). V was cut by 6 bases and J by 7 bases, with 18 bases left in between. Germline CDR1 is KGHSH and CDR2 is LQKENI. This CDR3 spans 14 amino acids. CDR3 sequence: CASSSGTIYGTQYF. CDR3 sequence (DNA): TGTGCCAGCTCGTCCGGGACAATATACGGGACCCAGTACTTC.

The rearrangement joins TRBV29-1 to TRBJ1-1; D gene ambiguous. This CDR3 region has 11 residues. The V end was cut by 2 bases, the J end by 11 bases, with 12 bases between. CDR1 and CDR2 from the germline V gene are SQVTM and ANQGSEA. The CDR3 coding sequence is TGCAGCGTTGAAACAATCTTAGCGGCTTTCTTT. Translated, it gives CSVETILAAFF.

This clone came up a few times. The chain employs TRBV9 and TRBJ1-1; D is unresolved. The length of the CDR3 is 14 residues. CDR1 SGDLS and CDR2 YYNGEE come from the germline V gene. Trimming stripped 4 bases from V and 3 bases from J, with 13 bases between. CDR3 loop: CASSPRGEDTEAFF. In DNA form, the CDR3 reads TGTGCCAGCAGCCCCCGTGGGGAGGACACTGAAGCTTTCTTT.

The V and J genes are TRBV18 and TRBJ1-3, with D uncertain. Germline CDR1 and CDR2: KGHSH and LQKENI. V lost 3 bases and J lost 0, with 9 bases in between. This CDR3 is 15 amino acids long. CDR3 in DNA: TGTGCCAGCTCACCCGACGACAACTCTGGAAACACCATATATTTT. Translating gives CASSPDDNSGNTIYF.